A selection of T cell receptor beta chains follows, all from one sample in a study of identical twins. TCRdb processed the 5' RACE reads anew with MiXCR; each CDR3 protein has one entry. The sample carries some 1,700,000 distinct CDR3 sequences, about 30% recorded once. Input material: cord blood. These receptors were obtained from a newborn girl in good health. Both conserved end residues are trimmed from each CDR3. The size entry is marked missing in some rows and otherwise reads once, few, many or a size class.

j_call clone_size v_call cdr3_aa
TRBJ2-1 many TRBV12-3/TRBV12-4 ASRRLAGAYNEQF
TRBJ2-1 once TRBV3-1 ASSQGSGGFGNEQF
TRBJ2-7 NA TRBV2 ASTGLAGSYEQY
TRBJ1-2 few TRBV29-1 SVDRWGSYYGYT
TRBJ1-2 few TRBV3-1 ASSQGGARAANYGYT
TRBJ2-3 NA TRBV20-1 RAVLAGEDTQY
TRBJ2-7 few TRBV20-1 SVPSSGNEQY
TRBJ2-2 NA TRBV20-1 SARLDRGTGELF
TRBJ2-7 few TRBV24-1 ATAGTGAYEQY
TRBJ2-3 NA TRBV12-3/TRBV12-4 ASSPGSGTDTEY
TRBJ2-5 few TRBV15 ATSRDVRLQY
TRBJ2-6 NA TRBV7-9 ASGLRGTGSGANVLT
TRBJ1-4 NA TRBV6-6 ASSLSWRKLF
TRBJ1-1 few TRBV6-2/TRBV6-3 ASSSGTGVMNTEAF
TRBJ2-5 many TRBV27 ASSFVGETQY
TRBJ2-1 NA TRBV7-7 ASSLDGPNPYNEQF
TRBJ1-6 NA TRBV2 ASSELAGYNSPLH